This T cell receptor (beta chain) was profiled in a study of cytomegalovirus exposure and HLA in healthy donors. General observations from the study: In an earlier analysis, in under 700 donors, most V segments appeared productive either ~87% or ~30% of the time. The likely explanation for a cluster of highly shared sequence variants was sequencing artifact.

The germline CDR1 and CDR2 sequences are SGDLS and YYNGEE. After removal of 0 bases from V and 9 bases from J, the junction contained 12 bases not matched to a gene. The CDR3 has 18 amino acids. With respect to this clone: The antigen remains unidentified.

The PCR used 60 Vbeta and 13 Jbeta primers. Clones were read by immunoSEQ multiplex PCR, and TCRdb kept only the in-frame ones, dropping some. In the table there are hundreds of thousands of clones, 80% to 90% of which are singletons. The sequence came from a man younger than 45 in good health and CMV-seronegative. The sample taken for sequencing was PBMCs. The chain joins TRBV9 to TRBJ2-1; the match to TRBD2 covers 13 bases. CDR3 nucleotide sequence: TGTGCCAGCAGCGTAGTCCCGGGACTAGCGGGGTTTGGTAGTGAGCAGTTCTTC. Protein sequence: CASSVVPGLAGFGSEQFF.